The present entry profiles one T cell receptor (beta chain) with its context. The data stem from a study of cytomegalovirus exposure and HLA in healthy donors. The germline gives CDR1 LNHDA, CDR2 SQIVND (reference sequence). The CDR3 is made up of 15 amino acids. V lost 3 bases and J 7 bases, leaving 15 bases between the germline ends. The PCR ran on 60 Vbeta and 13 Jbeta primers. Sequencing was performed with immunoSEQ multiplex PCR; in TCRdb, only in-frame clones are kept and a portion is missing. This sample carries around 120,000 clones, 65% to 85% of them seen once, and the ten largest clones take about 1.8%.

The TCR sequence derives from a woman between 40 and 55 years old in good health and CMV-seronegative. The chain has TRBV19 and TRBJ2-2; D might be TRBD1 (7 bases). Sequenced input: PBMCs. CDR3 nucleotide sequence: TGTGCCAGTAGTATGGGGGGACAGAAGATCGGGGAGCTGTTTTTT. Translation gives CASSMGGQKIGELFF.